The 30 T cell receptor beta chains given below trace back to one sample, sequenced in a study of Ad26.COV2.S vaccination and SARS-CoV-2 variants. TCRdb's copy holds only in-frame clones and misses some; the assay was immunoSEQ multiplex PCR. This table has some 190,000 clones, around 85% appearing once. The input for sequencing was peripheral blood, taken after recovery from COVID-19. The receptors come from a human donor who had recovered from COVID-19.

The rearrangement joins TRBV4-2 to TRBJ2-3; 11 nucleotides align to TRBD2. With V trimmed by 1 base and J by 6 bases, 12 bases remained unmatched. Looked up from germline, CDR1 is LGHNA and CDR2 is YNFKEQ. The CDR3 has 18 amino acids. The CDR3 region has the DNA TGTGCCAGCAGCCAAGTCGTGGGTAGCGGGGGGGCCGGGGATACGCAGTATTTT. Amino acids: CASSQVVGSGGAGDTQYF.

The chain couples TRBV19 to TRBJ2-1; tentative D call: TRBD2 (7 bases). Trimming pared 1 base from V and 12 bases from J, leaving 16 bases between. This CDR3 contains 14 residues. Germline assignment: CDR1 LNHDA and CDR2 SQIVND (reference sequence). The CDR3 sequence is CASSIGTRGGGQFF. The CDR3 bases are TGTGCCAGTAGTATAGGGACTAGGGGGGGAGGGCAGTTCTTC.

V and J are TRBV11-1 and TRBJ2-7, with D hard to call. With 5 bases removed from V and 5 bases from J, the gap between germline ends came to 13 bases. This CDR3 has 13 amino acids. The germline V gene has CDR1 SGHAT and CDR2 FQDESV (reference sequence). The CDR3 DNA sequence: TGTGCCAGCAGCCGACGGGTTAGGGACGAGCAGTACTTC. Protein: CASSRRVRDEQYF.

V usage is TRBV3-1 (or the pseudogene TRBV3-2) and J usage is TRBJ2-1; 9 positions agree with TRBD2. The CDR3 loop spans 15 amino acids. Germline values: CDR1 LGHDT, CDR2 YNNKEL (reference sequence). V was clipped by 5 bases and J by 7 bases; unmatched bases: 9. The CDR3 protein is CASSWLGGRGNEQFF. CDR3 coding DNA: TGTGCCAGCAGCTGGTTAGGCGGGAGGGGGAATGAGCAGTTCTTC.

J is TRBJ1-5 and V is TRBV18; D is perhaps TRBD1 (6 bases). The CDR3 runs to 13 residues. V shed 5 bases and J shed 4 bases, with 9 bases lying between them. From germline, CDR1 is KGHSH and CDR2 LQKENI. CDR3 nucleotide sequence: TGTGCCAGCTCAGCAGGGGAAAATCAGCCCCAGCATTTT. Translation gives CASSAGENQPQHF.

In DNA form, the CDR3 reads TGTGCCAGTAGTATTTCGGCAATAGAGCACTTTAACTATGGCTACACCTTC. Its translation is CASSISAIEHFNYGYTF. V usage is TRBV19 and J usage is TRBJ1-2, with D unresolved. The germline V gene encodes CDR1 LNHDA and CDR2 SQIVND (reference sequence). V was clipped by 3 bases and J by 1 base, with 18 bases between them. This CDR3 region has 17 residues.

This rearrangement joins TRBV28 to TRBJ2-7, with 8 bases aligning to TRBD2. The V segment lost 10 bases and the J segment 3 bases; nucleotides outside the gene matches: 2. Germline V gene data show CDR1 as MDHEN and CDR2 as SYDVKM. The CDR3 is 11 residues long. In DNA form, the CDR3 reads TGTGCCACGGGGGGGGGCTACGAGCAGTACTTC. It encodes CATGGGYEQYF.

The chain carries TRBV6-2 or TRBV6-3 and TRBJ2-5, with 12 bases matching TRBD2. Trimming cost V 6 bases and J 2 bases; bases outside gene matches: 10. This CDR3 is built from 17 residues. Looked up from germline, CDR1 is MNHEY and CDR2 is SVGEGT. The CDR3 coding sequence is TGTGCCAGCAGCCCACCAGGACTAGCGGGACTTCAAGAGACCCAGTACTTC. It specifies CASSPPGLAGLQETQYF.

This CDR3 reads CASKPGSRTEAFF. The DNA for the CDR3 is TGTGCCAGCAAACCAGGGTCCCGCACTGAAGCTTTCTTT. This chain uses TRBV27 with TRBJ1-1; a possible D gene is TRBD1 (5 bases). Germline V gene lookup returns CDR1 MNHEY and CDR2 SMNVEV (reference sequence). This CDR3 has 13 residues. The V end lost 7 bases, the J end lost 4 bases, and 13 bases lay between the germline ends.

The genes are TRBV5-4 and TRBJ2-1; 8 positions agree with TRBD1. V gave up 9 bases and J gave up 8 bases; unmatched junction bases: 13. Per germline, CDR1 SGHNT and CDR2 YYREEE (reference sequence). The CDR3 spans 14 residues. CDR3 sequence (DNA): TGTGCCACCCGGGGGCAGGGGGCGCGATATGAGCAGTTCTTC. Its translation is CATRGQGARYEQFF.

In its sample, this clone was seen once. The chain couples TRBV7-3 to TRBJ2-3, with a tentative D call TRBD1 (5 bases). From germline, CDR1 is SGHTA and CDR2 FQGTGA. The V end was cut by 3 bases, the J end by 8 bases, with 9 bases between. CDR3 length: 12 residues. CDR3 nucleotides: TGTGCCAGCAGCTTGGGGCGTGGTACGCAGTATTTT. It translates to CASSLGRGTQYF.

V usage is TRBV23-1 and J usage is TRBJ2-7; 8 bases align to TRBD1. TRBV23-1 is labeled an ORF, and its function is uncertain. This CDR3 contains 16 residues. Trimming took 4 bases from V and 2 from J; bases not matched to a gene: 10. The CDR3 bases are TGCGCCAGCAGTCTAGGGGCAGGGGGCGACACCTACGAGCAGTACTTC. Translation: CASSLGAGGDTYEQYF.

The chain couples TRBV7-9 to TRBJ1-3; D may be TRBD1 (6 bases). Germline CDR1 and CDR2: SEHNR and FQNEAQ (reference sequence). The CDR3 covers 16 residues. Trimming removed 5 bases at V and 0 bases at J, with 14 bases between. The CDR3 nucleotides are TGTGCCAGCAGCCCGAGGACAGCCGTCTCTGGAAACACCATATATTTT. It specifies CASSPRTAVSGNTIYF.

The CDR3 loop reads CAISESTGLVDTQYF. In DNA form, the CDR3 reads TGTGCCATCAGTGAGTCAACGGGCTTGGTAGATACGCAGTATTTT. The V gene is TRBV10-3, the J gene TRBJ2-3; D gene unclear. From germline, CDR1 is ENHRY and CDR2 SYGVKD. V lost 0 bases, J lost 5 bases, and 12 bases lay in between. This CDR3 spans 15 amino acids.

The chain is built from TRBV28 and TRBJ2-2, with unresolved D. V was trimmed by 1 base and J by 6 bases, leaving 9 bases between them. This CDR3 has 14 residues. The germline V gene has CDR1 MDHEN and CDR2 SYDVKM. This chain's CDR3 is CASSLSGMAGELFF. The DNA of the CDR3 is TGTGCCAGCAGTTTATCGGGCATGGCCGGGGAGCTGTTTTTT.

The genes are TRBV6-5 and TRBJ1-2; a possible D gene is TRBD1 (5 bases). V was shortened by 10 bases and J by 1 base, with 10 bases between the two germline ends. The CDR3 is 12 amino acids. CDR1 is MNHEY, CDR2 SVGAGI, per germline. CDR3 coding DNA: TGTGCCACCCAACAGGTTAACTATGGCTACACCTTC. This codes for CATQQVNYGYTF.

This chain joins TRBV2 and TRBJ1-5; D may be TRBD1 (5 bases). Germline-derived CDR1 and CDR2 are SNHLY and FYNNEI. The CDR3 runs to 14 residues. V shed 4 bases and J shed 3 bases, with 10 bases lying between them. As DNA, the CDR3 is TGTGCCAGCAGTGCTTCAGGGTTCAATCAGCCCCAGCATTTT. It is translated as CASSASGFNQPQHF.

The chain employs TRBV12-3 or TRBV12-4 and TRBJ2-7, with TRBD1 identical over 8 bases. CDR3 length: 13 amino acids. V trimming: 5 bases; J trimming: 4 bases; junction bases outside the gene matches: 4. The CDR3 region has the DNA TGTGCCAGCAGTGGACAGGGAGGATACGAGCAGTACTTC. This encodes CASSGQGGYEQYF.

The chain joins TRBV7-9 to TRBJ1-1; no clear D. Trimming took 2 bases from V and 0 from J, leaving 4 bases between them. In germline, CDR1 is SEHNR, CDR2 FQNEAQ (reference sequence). The CDR3 consists of 13 residues. The DNA for the CDR3 is TGTGCCAGCAGCTTAAGCATGAACACTGAAGCTTTCTTT. Translated, it gives CASSLSMNTEAFF.

V and J are TRBV7-9 and TRBJ2-2; unclear D gene. Trimming cost V 1 base and J 2 bases, with 5 bases left between them. Germline CDR1 is SEHNR and CDR2 is FQNEAQ (reference sequence). The CDR3 is 14 residues long. The CDR3 loop reads CASSLDHNTGELFF. CDR3 nucleotides: TGTGCCAGCAGCTTAGATCATAACACCGGGGAGCTGTTTTTT.

The gene calls are TRBV4-2 and TRBJ1-5; a weak D match, TRBD1 (6 bases). The CDR3 is 14 amino acids. The germline V gene has CDR1 LGHNA and CDR2 YNFKEQ. V was cut by 0 bases and J by 7 bases, with 10 bases left in between. This chain's CDR3 is CASSQDWGHQPQHF. DNA of the CDR3: TGTGCCAGCAGCCAAGATTGGGGGCACCAGCCCCAGCATTTT.

The gene calls are TRBV7-2 and TRBJ1-1; D is undetermined. Trimming removed 5 bases from V and 10 bases from J, with 11 bases in between. This CDR3 contains 11 residues. Germline values: CDR1 SGHTA, CDR2 FQGNSA. DNA for the CDR3: TGTGCCAGCAGCCCCGCCCTTGGAGCTTTCTTT. As protein: CASSPALGAFF.

The table lists this clone with a count of one. CDR3 sequence: CASSRSLRSNSGNTIYF. CDR3 in DNA: TGTGCCAGCAGCCGATCCCTCAGGAGTAACTCTGGAAACACCATATATTTT. The V and J genes are TRBV3-1 (or the pseudogene TRBV3-2) and TRBJ1-3; D not resolved. Germline V gene lookup returns CDR1 LGHDT and CDR2 YNNKEL (reference sequence). V lost 4 bases and J 0 bases, leaving 16 bases between the germline ends. The CDR3 contains 17 residues.

V gene TRBV7-9 combines with J gene TRBJ2-1, with TRBD1 as a possible D gene (5 bases). This CDR3 has 16 residues. The germline V and J ends were trimmed by 1 base and 2 bases, with 12 bases remaining between them. Germline CDR1 reads SEHNR; CDR2 reads FQNEAQ (reference sequence). DNA for the CDR3: TGTGCCAGCAGCTTAGGAGGCAGGGCCCCCTACAATGAGCAGTTCTTC. Residues: CASSLGGRAPYNEQFF.

The rearrangement joins TRBV14 to TRBJ1-1; no firm D call. CDR3 length: 14 amino acids. CDR1 SGHDN and CDR2 FVKESK come from the germline V gene. V shed 3 bases and J shed 6 bases, with 14 bases lying between them. CDR3 in DNA: TGTGCCAGCAGCCAGACATTCCCTAGGGCTGAAGCTTTCTTT. Translation: CASSQTFPRAEAFF.

CDR3 sequence reads: CASSFSAGPSEQYF. The CDR3 coding sequence is TGTGCCAGCAGTTTTTCAGCGGGACCCTCCGAGCAGTACTTC. V is TRBV27 and J is TRBJ2-7, with 7 bases that match TRBD2. Per germline, CDR1 MNHEY and CDR2 SMNVEV (reference sequence). Losses at the gene ends were 3 bases for V and 6 bases for J; bases not matched to a gene: 8. The length of the CDR3 is 14 residues.

The rearrangement joins TRBV15 to TRBJ1-4, with D unclear. CDR1 is LNHNV, CDR2 YYDKDF, per germline (reference sequence). V shed 0 bases and J shed 5 bases, with 13 bases lying between them. The CDR3 consists of 16 residues. CDR3: CATSRDAEGENEKLFF. CDR3 nucleotides: TGTGCCACCAGCAGAGATGCGGAGGGCGAGAATGAAAAACTGTTTTTT.

This CDR3 reads CASSPPSFTEYQETQYF. The DNA for the CDR3 is TGTGCCAGCAGCCCACCTTCCTTCACAGAGTACCAAGAGACCCAGTACTTC. V usage is TRBV7-9 and J usage is TRBJ2-5; D unclear. Per the germline V gene, CDR1 is SEHNR and CDR2 is FQNEAQ (reference sequence). V gave up 5 bases and J gave up 0 bases, with 19 bases separating them. The CDR3 loop spans 17 amino acids. Together with reference TRBV7-9 and TRBJ2-5, the CDR3 gives the full variable domain: DTGVSQNPRHKITKRGQNVTFRCDPISEHNRLYWYRQTLGQGPEFLTYFQNEAQLEKSRLLSDRFSAERPKGSFSTLEIQRTEQGDSAMYLCASSPPSFTEYQETQYFGPGTRLLVL.

The chain employs TRBV19 and TRBJ2-2, with TRBD2 identical over 10 bases. This CDR3 has 15 amino acids. J lost 6 bases, V lost 7 bases, and 8 bases had no gene match. The V gene's germline CDR1 is LNHDA and CDR2 SQIVND (reference sequence). The chain's CDR3 is CASNYLAGEAGELFF. The CDR3, as DNA: TGTGCCAGTAATTATCTAGCGGGGGAAGCCGGGGAGCTGTTTTTT.

This chain connects TRBV7-3 to TRBJ2-3; no reliable D call. CDR1 SGHTA and CDR2 FQGTGA come from the germline V gene. Between the trimmed V and J ends, which lost 3 bases and 5 bases, there was a span of 9 bases. The CDR3 spans 13 residues. CDR3 nucleotide sequence: TGTGCCAGCAGCTTCACGCCGGGAGATACGCAGTATTTT. Its translation: CASSFTPGDTQYF.